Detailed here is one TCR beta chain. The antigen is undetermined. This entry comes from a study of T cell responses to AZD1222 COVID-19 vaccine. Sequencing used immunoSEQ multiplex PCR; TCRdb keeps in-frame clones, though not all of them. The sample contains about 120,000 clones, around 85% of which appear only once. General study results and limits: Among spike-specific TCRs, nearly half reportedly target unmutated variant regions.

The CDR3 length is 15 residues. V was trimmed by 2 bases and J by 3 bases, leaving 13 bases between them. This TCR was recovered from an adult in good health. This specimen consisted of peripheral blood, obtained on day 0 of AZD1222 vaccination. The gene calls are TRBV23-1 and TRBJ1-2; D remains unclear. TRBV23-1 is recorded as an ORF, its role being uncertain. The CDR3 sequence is CASSQPEGTDYGYTF. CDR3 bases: TGCGCCAGCAGTCAACCGGAGGGAACGGACTATGGCTACACCTTC.